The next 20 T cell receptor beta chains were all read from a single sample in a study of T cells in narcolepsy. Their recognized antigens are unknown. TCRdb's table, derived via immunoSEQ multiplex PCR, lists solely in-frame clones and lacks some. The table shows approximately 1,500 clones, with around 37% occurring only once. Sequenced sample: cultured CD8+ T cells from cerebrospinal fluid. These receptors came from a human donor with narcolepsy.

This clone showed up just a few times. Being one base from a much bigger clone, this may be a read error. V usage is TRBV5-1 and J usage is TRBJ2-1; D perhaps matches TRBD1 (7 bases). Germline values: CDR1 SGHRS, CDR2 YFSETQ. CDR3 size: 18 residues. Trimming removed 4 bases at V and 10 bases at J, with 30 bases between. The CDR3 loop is CASSPEGALGARASEQFF. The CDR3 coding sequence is TGCGCCAGCAGCCCGGAGGGGGCCCTTGGTGCCCGCGCGAGCGAGCAGTTCTTC. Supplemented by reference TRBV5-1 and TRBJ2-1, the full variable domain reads KAGVTQTPRYLIKTRGQQVTLSCSPISGHRSVSWYQQTPGQGLQFLFEYFSETQRNKGNFPGRFSGRQFSNSRSEMNVSTLELGDSALYLCASSPEGALGARASEQFFGPGTRLTVL.

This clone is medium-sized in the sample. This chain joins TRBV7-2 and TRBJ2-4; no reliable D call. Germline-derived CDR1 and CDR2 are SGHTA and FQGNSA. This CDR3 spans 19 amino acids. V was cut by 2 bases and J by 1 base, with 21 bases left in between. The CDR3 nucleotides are TGTGCCAGCAGCTTAACCCTGATGGGGTTCTTTCGGGCCAAAAACATTCAGTACTTC. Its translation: CASSLTLMGFFRAKNIQYF.

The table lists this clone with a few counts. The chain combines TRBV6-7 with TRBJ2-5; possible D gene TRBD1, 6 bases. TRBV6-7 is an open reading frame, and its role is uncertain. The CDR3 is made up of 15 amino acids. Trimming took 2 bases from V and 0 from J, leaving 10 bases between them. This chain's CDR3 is CASSYGDKYQETQYF. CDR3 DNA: TGTGCCAGCAGTTACGGGGACAAGTACCAAGAGACCCAGTACTTC.

CDR3 sequence (DNA): TGTGCCAGCAGCTTAGACGGGGGTTCGGGACAGCCCCAGCATTTT. This translates into CASSLDGGSGQPQHF. The chain links TRBV7-7 to TRBJ1-5, with a weak D call TRBD1 (5 bases). The germline V gene encodes CDR1 SSHAT and CDR2 FNYEAQ (reference sequence). The CDR3 runs 15 residues. The V end was cut by 1 base, the J end by 7 bases, with 14 bases between. Together with reference TRBV7-7 and TRBJ1-5, the CDR3 gives the full variable domain: GAGVSQSPRYKVTKRGQDVTLRCDPISSHATLYWYQQALGQGPEFLTYFNYEAQPDKSGLPSDRFSAERPEGSISTLTIQRTEQRDSAMYRCASSLDGGSGQPQHFGDGTRLSIL.

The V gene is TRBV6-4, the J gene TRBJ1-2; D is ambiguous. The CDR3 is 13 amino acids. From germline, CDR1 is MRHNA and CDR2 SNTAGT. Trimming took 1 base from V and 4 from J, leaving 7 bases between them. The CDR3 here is CASSDYGPYGYTF. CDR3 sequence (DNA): TGTGCCAGCAGTGACTACGGGCCCTATGGCTACACCTTC.

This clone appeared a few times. The CDR3 loop reads CASSDRAQGGNQPQHF. Written as DNA, the CDR3 is TGTGCCAGCAGTGACCGCGCCCAGGGGGGCAATCAGCCCCAGCATTTT. The chain has TRBV6-1 and TRBJ1-5; 7 bases match TRBD1. The germline gives CDR1 MNHNS, CDR2 SASEGT. The CDR3 loop spans 16 amino acids. Trimming at V came to 3 bases and at J to 2 bases, leaving 7 bases not matched to a gene.

The CDR3 region is CASSPQQANYGYTF. CDR3 nucleotide sequence: TGTGCCAGTAGTCCACAGCAAGCTAACTATGGCTACACCTTC. The rearrangement links TRBV19 to TRBJ1-2; D not certain. The CDR3 has 14 amino acids. Germline V gene data show CDR1 as LNHDA and CDR2 as SQIVND (reference sequence). Trimming left V 5 bases short and J 0 bases short, with 10 bases between.

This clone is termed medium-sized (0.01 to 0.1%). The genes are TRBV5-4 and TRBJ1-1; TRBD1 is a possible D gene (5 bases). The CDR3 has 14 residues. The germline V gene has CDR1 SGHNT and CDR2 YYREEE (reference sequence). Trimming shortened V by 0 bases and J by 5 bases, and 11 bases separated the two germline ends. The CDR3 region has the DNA TGTGCCAGCAGCTTGGAAGGGGCGAAAACTGAAGCTTTCTTT. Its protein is CASSLEGAKTEAFF.

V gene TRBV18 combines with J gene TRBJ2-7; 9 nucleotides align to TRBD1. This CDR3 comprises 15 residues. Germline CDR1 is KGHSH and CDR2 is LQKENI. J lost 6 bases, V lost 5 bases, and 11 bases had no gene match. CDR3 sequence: CASSALPGTGTEQYF. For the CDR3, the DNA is TGTGCCAGCTCAGCACTTCCCGGGACAGGGACCGAGCAGTACTTC. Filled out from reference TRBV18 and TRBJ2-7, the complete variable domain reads NAGVMQNPRHLVRRRGQEARLRCSPMKGHSHVYWYRQLPEEGLKFMVYLQKENIIDESGMPKERFSAEFPKEGPSILRIQQVVRGDSAAYFCASSALPGTGTEQYFGPGTRLTVT.

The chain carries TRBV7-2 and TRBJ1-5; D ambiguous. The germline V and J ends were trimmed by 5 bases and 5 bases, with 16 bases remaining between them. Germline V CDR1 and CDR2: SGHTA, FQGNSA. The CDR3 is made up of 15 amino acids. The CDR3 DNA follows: TGTGCCAGCAGCGCACGTGGGGAGAACTATCAGCCCCAGCATTTT. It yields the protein CASSARGENYQPQHF.

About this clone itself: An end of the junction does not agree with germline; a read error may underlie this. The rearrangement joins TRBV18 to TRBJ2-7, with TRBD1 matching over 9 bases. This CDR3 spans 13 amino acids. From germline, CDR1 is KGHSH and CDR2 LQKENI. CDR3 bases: TGTGCCAGCTCACCATCGGACAGGGGTTCCCAGCACTTC. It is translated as CASSPSDRGSQHF. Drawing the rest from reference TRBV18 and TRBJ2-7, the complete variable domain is NAGVMQNPRHLVRRRGQEARLRCSPMKGHSHVYWYRQLPEEGLKFMVYLQKENIIDESGMPKERFSAEFPKEGPSILRIQQVVRGDSAAYFCASSPSDRGSQHFGPGTRLTVT.

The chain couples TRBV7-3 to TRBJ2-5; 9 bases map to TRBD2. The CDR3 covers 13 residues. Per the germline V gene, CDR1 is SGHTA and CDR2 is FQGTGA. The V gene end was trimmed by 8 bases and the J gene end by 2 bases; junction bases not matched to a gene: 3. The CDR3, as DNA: TGTGCCAGCTGGCGGGGGGGACAAGAGACCCAGTACTTC. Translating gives CASWRGGQETQYF.

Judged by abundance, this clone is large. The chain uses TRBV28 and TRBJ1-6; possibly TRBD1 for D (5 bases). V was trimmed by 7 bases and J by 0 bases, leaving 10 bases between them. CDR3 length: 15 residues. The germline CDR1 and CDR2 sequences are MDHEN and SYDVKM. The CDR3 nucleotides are TGTGCCAGCATTACAGGAGGCTCCTATAATTCACCCCTCCACTTT. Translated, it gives CASITGGSYNSPLHF.

The CDR3 sequence: CASSLGFGAGGGGAHEQYF. In nucleotides, the CDR3 is TGTGCCAGCAGCTTAGGATTCGGAGCAGGAGGCGGGGGGGCCCACGAGCAGTACTTC. The V call is TRBV7-9, the J call TRBJ2-7; 9 nucleotides align to TRBD2. This CDR3 spans 19 amino acids. J gave up 5 bases and V 1 base, and 18 bases lay outside the gene matches. Germline CDR1 is SEHNR and CDR2 is FQNEAQ (reference sequence). The variable domain in full, completed from reference TRBV7-9 and TRBJ2-7, reads DTGVSQNPRHKITKRGQNVTFRCDPISEHNRLYWYRQTLGQGPEFLTYFQNEAQLEKSRLLSDRFSAERPKGSFSTLEIQRTEQGDSAMYLCASSLGFGAGGGGAHEQYFGPGTRLTVT.

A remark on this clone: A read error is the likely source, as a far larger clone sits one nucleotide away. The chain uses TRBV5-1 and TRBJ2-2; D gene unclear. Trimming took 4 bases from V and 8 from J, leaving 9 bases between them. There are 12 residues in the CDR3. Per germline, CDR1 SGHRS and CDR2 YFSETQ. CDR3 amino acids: CASSAPLGELFF. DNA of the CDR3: TGCGCCAGCAGCGCGCCGTTGGGGGAGCTGTTTTTT.

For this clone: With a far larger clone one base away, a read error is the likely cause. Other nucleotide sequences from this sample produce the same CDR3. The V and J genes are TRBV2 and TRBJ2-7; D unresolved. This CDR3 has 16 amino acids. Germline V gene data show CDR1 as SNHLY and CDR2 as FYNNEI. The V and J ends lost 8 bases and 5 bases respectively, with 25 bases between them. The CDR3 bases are TGTGCCAGCGGATTACAACATCCTGGCCAAGGGAACGAGCAGTACTTC. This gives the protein CASGLQHPGQGNEQYF.

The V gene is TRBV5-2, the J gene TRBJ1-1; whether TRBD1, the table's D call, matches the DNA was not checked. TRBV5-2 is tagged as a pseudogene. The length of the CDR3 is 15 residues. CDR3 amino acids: CASSPGTGGNTEAFF. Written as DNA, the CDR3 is TGTGCCAGCAGCCCGGGGACAGGGGGTAACACTGAAGCTTTCTTT.

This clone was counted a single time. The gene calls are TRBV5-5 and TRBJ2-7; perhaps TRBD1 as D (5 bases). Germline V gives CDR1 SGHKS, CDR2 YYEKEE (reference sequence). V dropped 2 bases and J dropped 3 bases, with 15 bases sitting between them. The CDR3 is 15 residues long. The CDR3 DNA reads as TGTGCCAGCAGCTTCGTGGGGCACCCCCACTACGAGCAGTACTTC. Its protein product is CASSFVGHPHYEQYF.

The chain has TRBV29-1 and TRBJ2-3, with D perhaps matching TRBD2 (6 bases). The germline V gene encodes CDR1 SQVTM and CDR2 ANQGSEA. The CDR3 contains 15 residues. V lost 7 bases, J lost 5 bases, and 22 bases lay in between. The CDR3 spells CSAEAGTPPGDTQYF. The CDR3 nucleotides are TGCAGCGCAGAGGCCGGGACTCCCCCCGGAGATACGCAGTATTTT.

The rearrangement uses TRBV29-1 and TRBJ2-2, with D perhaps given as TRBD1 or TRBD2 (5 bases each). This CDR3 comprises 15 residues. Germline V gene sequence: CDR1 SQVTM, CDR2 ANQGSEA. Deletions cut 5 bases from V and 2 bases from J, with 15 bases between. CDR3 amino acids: CSVLRAGDNTGELFF. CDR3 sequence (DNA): TGCAGCGTTTTGAGGGCTGGGGACAACACCGGGGAGCTGTTTTTT.